This T cell receptor beta chain emerged from a study of blood T cell repertoires in COVID-19. Study summary: Sample material is recorded as cDNA or gDNA derived from T cells, B-cell-depleted T cells, or PBMCs.

This CDR3 contains 15 residues. Germline V gives CDR1 SGHRS, CDR2 YFSETQ. V lost 0 bases, J lost 11 bases, and 10 bases stayed unmatched. The study drew participants aged roughly 18 to 89 years from fewer than 30 US areas. In Cohort 3, a recovered donor had either two negative PCRs, clearance, or symptom resolution. In the original analysis: By means of reference gene primer amplification, nucleated cell counts were estimated. TCRdb keeps only in-frame clones here, not all; method: immunoSEQ multiplex PCR. V, J and clone size were drawn from that table, and D and trimming were deduced from the DNA. The repertoire consists of under 300,000 clones, with more than 65% occurring once and the leading ten covering about 3%.

Sequenced: PBMCs or T cells enriched from blood (not recorded which). The source of this sequence is a man aged 50 to 60 who had recovered from COVID-19. This chain links TRBV5-1 with TRBJ2-7; TRBD2 matches 11 bases. Here the CDR3 DNA reads TGCGCCAGCAGCTTGGCGGTAGGTAGCGGGGGGGTGAAGTACTTC. Protein product: CASSLAVGSGGVKYF.